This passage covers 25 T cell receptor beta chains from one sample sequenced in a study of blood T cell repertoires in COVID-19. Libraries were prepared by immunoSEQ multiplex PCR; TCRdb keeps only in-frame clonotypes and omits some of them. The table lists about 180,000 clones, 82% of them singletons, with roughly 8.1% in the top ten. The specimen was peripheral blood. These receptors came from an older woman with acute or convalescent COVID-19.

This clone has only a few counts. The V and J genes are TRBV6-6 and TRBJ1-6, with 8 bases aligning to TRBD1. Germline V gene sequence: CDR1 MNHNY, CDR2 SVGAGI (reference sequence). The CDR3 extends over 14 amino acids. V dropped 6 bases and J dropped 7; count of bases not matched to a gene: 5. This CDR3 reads CASRRDRLNSPLHF. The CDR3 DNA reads TGTGCCAGCAGGAGGGACAGGTTGAATTCACCCCTCCACTTT.

CDR3 protein: CASTRAGRNGGTYEQYF. CDR3 DNA sequence: TGTGCCAGCACCCGAGCCGGTCGAAACGGGGGGACCTACGAGCAGTACTTC. The V and J genes are TRBV7-8 and TRBJ2-7; 7 nucleotides line up with TRBD2. Germline V gives CDR1 SGHVS, CDR2 FQNEAQ. V trimming: 7 bases; J trimming: 2 bases; junction bases outside the gene matches: 17. There are 17 residues in the CDR3.

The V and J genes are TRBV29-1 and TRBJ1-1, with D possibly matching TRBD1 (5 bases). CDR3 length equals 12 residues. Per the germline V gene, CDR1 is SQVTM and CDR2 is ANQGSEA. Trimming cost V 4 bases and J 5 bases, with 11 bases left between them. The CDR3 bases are TGCAGCGTTGCCGGGGGAGGGACTGAAGCTTTCTTT. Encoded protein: CSVAGGGTEAFF.

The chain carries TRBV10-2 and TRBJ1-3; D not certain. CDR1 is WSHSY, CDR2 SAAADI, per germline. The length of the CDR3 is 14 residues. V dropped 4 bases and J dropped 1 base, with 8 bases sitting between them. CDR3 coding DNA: TGCGCCAGCAGTGCCCCAGGTTCTGGAAACACCATATATTTT. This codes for CASSAPGSGNTIYF.

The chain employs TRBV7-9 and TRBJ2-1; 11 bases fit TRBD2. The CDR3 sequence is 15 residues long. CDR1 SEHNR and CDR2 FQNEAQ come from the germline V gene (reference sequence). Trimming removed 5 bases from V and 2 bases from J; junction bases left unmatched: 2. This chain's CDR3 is CASSDSGGAYNEQFF. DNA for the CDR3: TGTGCCAGCAGCGATAGCGGGGGGGCCTACAATGAGCAGTTCTTC.

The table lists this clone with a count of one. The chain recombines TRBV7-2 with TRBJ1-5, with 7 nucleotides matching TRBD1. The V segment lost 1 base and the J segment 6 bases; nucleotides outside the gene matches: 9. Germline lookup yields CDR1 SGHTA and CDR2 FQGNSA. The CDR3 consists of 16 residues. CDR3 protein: CASSLGRAEGAQPQHF. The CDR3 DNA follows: TGTGCCAGCAGCTTAGGGCGGGCGGAGGGGGCTCAGCCCCAGCATTTT.

The CDR3 nucleotides are TGTGCCAGCAGTTACTCGATCCGGGACAGGAGGCCGAGCAATCAGCCCCAGCATTTT. It yields the protein CASSYSIRDRRPSNQPQHF. The chain uses TRBV6-2 or TRBV6-3 and TRBJ1-5; 8 bases line up with TRBD1. The CDR3 consists of 19 residues. Trimming removed 0 bases from V and 1 base from J; junction bases left unmatched: 11. Germline CDR1 is MNHEY and CDR2 is SVGEGT.

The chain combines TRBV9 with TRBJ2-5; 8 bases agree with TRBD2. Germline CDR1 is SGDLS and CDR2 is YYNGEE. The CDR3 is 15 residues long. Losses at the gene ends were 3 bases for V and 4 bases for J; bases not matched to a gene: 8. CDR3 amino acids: CASSDKRGGRETQYF. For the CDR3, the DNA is TGTGCCAGCAGCGACAAACGGGGGGGCCGAGAGACCCAGTACTTC.

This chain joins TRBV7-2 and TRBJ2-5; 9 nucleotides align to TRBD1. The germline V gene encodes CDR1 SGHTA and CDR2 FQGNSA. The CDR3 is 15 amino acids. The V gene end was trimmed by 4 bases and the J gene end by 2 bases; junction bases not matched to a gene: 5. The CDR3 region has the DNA TGTGCCAGCAGCTCCGAAGACAGGGGGCAAGAGACCCAGTACTTC. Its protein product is CASSSEDRGQETQYF.

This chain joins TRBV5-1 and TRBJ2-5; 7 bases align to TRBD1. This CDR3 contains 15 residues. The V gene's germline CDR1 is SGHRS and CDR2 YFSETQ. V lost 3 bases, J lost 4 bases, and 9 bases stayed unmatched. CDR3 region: CASSSEWTGGETQYF. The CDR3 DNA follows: TGCGCCAGCAGCTCCGAGTGGACAGGTGGAGAGACCCAGTACTTC.

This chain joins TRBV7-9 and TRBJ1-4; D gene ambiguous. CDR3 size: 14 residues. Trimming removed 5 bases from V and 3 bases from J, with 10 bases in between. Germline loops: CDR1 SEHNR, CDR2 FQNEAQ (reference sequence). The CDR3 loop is CASSRGQSNEKLFF. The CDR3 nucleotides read TGTGCCAGCAGCCGAGGCCAGTCTAATGAAAAACTGTTTTTT.

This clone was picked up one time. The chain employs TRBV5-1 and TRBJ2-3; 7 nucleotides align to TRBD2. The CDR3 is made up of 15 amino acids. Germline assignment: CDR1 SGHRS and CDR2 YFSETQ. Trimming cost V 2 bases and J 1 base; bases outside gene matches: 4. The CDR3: CASSLLAPGTDTQYF. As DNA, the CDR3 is TGCGCCAGCAGCTTACTAGCGCCGGGCACAGATACGCAGTATTTT.

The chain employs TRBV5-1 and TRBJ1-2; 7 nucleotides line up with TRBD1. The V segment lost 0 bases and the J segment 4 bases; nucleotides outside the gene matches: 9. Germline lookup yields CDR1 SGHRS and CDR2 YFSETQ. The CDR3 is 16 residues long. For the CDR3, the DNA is TGCGCCAGCAGCTTGGCCAGGGCAGGGGGTACCTATGGCTACACCTTC. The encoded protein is CASSLARAGGTYGYTF.

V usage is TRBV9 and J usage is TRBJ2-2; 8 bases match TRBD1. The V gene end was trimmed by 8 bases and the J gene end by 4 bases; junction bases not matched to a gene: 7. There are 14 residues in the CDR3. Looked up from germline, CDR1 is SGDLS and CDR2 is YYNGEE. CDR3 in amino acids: CASSGGAGTGELFF. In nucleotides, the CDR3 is TGTGCCAGTTCAGGGGGCGCGGGCACCGGGGAGCTGTTTTTT.

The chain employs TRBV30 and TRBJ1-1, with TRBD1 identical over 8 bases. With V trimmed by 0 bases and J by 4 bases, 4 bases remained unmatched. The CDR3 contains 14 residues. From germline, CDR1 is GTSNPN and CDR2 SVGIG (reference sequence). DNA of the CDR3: TGTGCCTGGAGTGTAGGGACAGGCGGCACTGAAGCTTTCTTT. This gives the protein CAWSVGTGGTEAFF.

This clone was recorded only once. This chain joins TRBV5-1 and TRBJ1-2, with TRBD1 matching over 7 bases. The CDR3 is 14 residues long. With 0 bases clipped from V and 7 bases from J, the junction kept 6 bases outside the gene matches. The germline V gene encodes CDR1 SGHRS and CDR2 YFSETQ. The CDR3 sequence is CASSLGQGVPGYTF. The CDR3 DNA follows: TGCGCCAGCAGCTTGGGACAGGGAGTGCCTGGCTACACCTTC.

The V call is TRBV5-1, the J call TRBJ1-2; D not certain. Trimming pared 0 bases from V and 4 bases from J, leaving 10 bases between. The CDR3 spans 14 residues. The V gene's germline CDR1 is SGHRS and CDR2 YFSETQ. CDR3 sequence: CASSLAREGYGYTF. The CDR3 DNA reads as TGCGCCAGCAGCTTGGCGAGGGAAGGCTATGGCTACACCTTC.

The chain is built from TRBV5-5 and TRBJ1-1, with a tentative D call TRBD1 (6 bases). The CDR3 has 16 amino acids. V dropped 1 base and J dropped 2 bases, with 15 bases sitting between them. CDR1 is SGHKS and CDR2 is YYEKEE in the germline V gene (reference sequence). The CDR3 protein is CASSLFWGGPNTEAFF. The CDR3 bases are TGTGCCAGCAGCTTGTTTTGGGGGGGCCCAAACACTGAAGCTTTCTTT.

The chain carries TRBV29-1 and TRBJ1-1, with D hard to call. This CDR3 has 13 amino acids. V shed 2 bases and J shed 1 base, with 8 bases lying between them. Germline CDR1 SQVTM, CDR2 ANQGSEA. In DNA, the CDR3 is TGCAGCGTTGAAAGGCAGGCGAACACTGAAGCTTTCTTT. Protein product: CSVERQANTEAFF.

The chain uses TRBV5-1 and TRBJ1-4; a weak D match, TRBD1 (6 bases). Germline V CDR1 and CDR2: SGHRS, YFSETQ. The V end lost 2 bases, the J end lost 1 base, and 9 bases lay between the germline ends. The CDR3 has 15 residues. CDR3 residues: CASSLIQGTNEKLFF. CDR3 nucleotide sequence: TGCGCCAGCAGCTTAATACAGGGAACTAATGAAAAACTGTTTTTT.

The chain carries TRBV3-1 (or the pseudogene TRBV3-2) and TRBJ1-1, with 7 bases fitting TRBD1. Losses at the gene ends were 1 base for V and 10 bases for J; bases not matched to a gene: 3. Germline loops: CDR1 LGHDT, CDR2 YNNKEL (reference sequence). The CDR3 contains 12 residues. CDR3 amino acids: CASSQGRGRAFF. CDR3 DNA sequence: TGTGCCAGCAGCCAAGGGAGGGGGCGAGCTTTCTTT.

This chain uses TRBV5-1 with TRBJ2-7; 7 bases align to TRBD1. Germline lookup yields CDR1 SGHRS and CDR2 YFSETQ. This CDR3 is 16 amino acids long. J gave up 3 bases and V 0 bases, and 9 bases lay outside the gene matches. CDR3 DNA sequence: TGCGCCAGCAGCTTGGTTGAGTTCAGGGGGATCTACGAGCAGTACTTC. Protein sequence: CASSLVEFRGIYEQYF.

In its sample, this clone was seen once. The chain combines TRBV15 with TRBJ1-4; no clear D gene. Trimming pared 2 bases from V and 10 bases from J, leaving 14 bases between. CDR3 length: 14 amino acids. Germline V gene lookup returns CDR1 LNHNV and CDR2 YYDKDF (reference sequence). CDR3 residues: CATSRPLGVGKLFF. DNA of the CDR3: TGTGCCACCAGCAGACCCTTGGGAGTGGGAAAACTGTTTTTT.

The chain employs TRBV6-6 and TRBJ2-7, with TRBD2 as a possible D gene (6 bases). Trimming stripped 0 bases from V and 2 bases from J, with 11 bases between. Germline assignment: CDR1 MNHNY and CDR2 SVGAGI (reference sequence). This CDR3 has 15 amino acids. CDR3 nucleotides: TGTGCCAGCAGTTACTCGGAGGGCGGAACCTACGAGCAGTACTTC. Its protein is CASSYSEGGTYEQYF.

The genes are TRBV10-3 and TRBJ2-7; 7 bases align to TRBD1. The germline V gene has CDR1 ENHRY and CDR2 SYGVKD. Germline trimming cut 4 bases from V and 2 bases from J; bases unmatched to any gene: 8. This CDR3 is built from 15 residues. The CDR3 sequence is CAISVSTGETYEQYF. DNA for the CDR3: TGTGCCATCAGTGTCTCAACAGGGGAGACCTACGAGCAGTACTTC.